Listed below are T cell receptor beta chains from one sample, sequenced in a study of glioma-infiltrating T cells after dendritic cell vaccination. Produced via immunoSEQ multiplex PCR; TCRdb's table is partial and in-frame only. The sample contains roughly 100,000 clones, roughly 80% of which appear only once. The sample was blood, taken before dendritic cell vaccination. These receptors were obtained from a human donor with glioblastoma. CDR3s include the opening cysteine and the closing phenylalanine or tryptophan. D genes are given only for firm matches. Size is omitted from some rows. Given values are once, few, many or a class for expanded clones.

NA	TRBV29-1	NA	TRBJ2-7	CSVQAGTSYEQYF	TGCAGCGTTCAGGCAGGCACCTCCTACGAGCAGTACTTC
NA	TRBV19	once	TRBJ1-5	CASTDLWRYSNQPQHF	TGTGCCAGTACGGACCTGTGGAGGTATAGCAATCAGCCCCAGCATTTT
NA	TRBV11-2	NA	TRBJ2-7	CASSPNNSYEQYF	TGTGCCAGCAGCCCCAACAACTCCTACGAGCAGTACTTC
TRBD2	TRBV28	few	TRBJ2-3	CASNPGLADYTDTQYF	TGTGCCAGCAACCCCGGACTAGCCGACTACACAGATACGCAGTATTTT
TRBD1	TRBV4-2	NA	TRBJ1-2	CASSQDLAGGLSNYGYTF	TGTGCCAGCAGCCAAGATTTGGCAGGGGGCCTTTCTAACTATGGCTACACCTTC
TRBD2	TRBV4-1	NA	TRBJ2-1	CASSQVAGGYNEQFF	TGCGCCAGCAGCCAAGTAGCGGGGGGATACAATGAGCAGTTCTTC
TRBD2	TRBV5-1	NA	TRBJ2-7	CASSPGLAISYEQYF	TGCGCCAGCAGCCCCGGACTAGCGATATCCTACGAGCAGTACTTC
TRBD2	TRBV2	NA	TRBJ2-5	CASSGLAEETQYF	TGTGCCAGCAGCGGACTAGCGGAAGAGACCCAGTACTTC
NA	TRBV30	once	TRBJ2-7	CAWSLSGHEQYF	TGTGCCTGGAGTCTCTCAGGGCACGAGCAGTACTTC
NA	TRBV11-3	NA	TRBJ2-1	CASSLDPSRGNEQFF	TGTGCCAGCAGCTTAGACCCTAGCAGAGGCAATGAGCAGTTCTTC
NA	TRBV11-1	NA	TRBJ1-2	CASSERRGNYGYTF	TGTGCCAGCAGCGAACGACGGGGGAACTATGGCTACACCTTC
TRBD1	TRBV2	NA	TRBJ2-5	CASSEFLDRGQETQYF	TGTGCCAGCAGTGAATTCCTGGACAGGGGGCAAGAGACCCAGTACTTC
NA	TRBV6-6	NA	TRBJ2-5	CASSQAGTQYF	TGTGCCAGCAGCCAGGCGGGGACCCAGTACTTC
NA	TRBV7-9	NA	TRBJ1-1	CASSLVLSTEAFF	TGTGCCAGCAGCTTAGTGTTGAGCACTGAAGCTTTCTTT
NA	TRBV19	NA	TRBJ2-2	CASSLGLLTGELFF	TGTGCCAGTAGTCTGGGACTTCTAACCGGGGAGCTGTTTTTT
NA	TRBV5-1	NA	TRBJ2-3	CASSLAQGPDTQYF	TGCGCCAGCAGCTTGGCACAGGGCCCCGATACGCAGTATTTT
NA	TRBV30	NA	TRBJ2-2	CAWSLERDTGELFF	TGTGCCTGGAGTCTAGAGAGGGACACCGGGGAGCTGTTTTTT
NA	TRBV7-9	NA	TRBJ1-2	CASSFIAGAGGCTF	TGTGCCAGCAGTTTCATTGCAGGGGCCGGTGGCTGCACCTTC
NA	TRBV4-3	NA	TRBJ2-7	CASSQDSTSGQYF	TGCGCCAGCAGCCAAGATAGCACGTCGGGGCAGTACTTC
TRBD1	TRBV5-6	NA	TRBJ1-1	CASSLGQRQGPEAFF	TGTGCCAGCAGCTTGGGACAACGACAGGGCCCTGAAGCTTTCTTT
NA	TRBV10-2	NA	TRBJ1-2	CASSRQDNTNYGYTF	TGCGCCAGCTCACGGCAGGATAATACAAACTATGGCTACACCTTC
TRBD1	TRBV6-1	NA	TRBJ1-1	CASRLDRGNTEAFF	TGTGCCAGCAGGCTGGACAGGGGGAACACTGAAGCTTTCTTT
NA	TRBV9	NA	TRBJ2-3	CASSVGSAPTDTQYF	TGTGCCAGCAGCGTAGGTAGCGCCCCCACAGATACGCAGTATTTT
TRBD1	TRBV7-9	NA	TRBJ2-7	CASSDRGRYEQYF	TGTGCCAGCAGCGACAGGGGGCGATACGAGCAGTACTTC
TRBD2	TRBV19	NA	TRBJ2-3	CASSIGGVTDTQYF	TGTGCCAGTAGCATCGGGGGGGTCACAGATACGCAGTATTTT
NA	TRBV7-2	NA	TRBJ2-1	CASSLQGGGSYNEQFF	TGTGCCAGCAGCTTACAGGGGGGCGGCTCCTACAATGAGCAGTTCTTC
NA	TRBV7-9	NA	TRBJ2-1	CASSNRESSYNEQFF	TGTGCCAGCAGCAATCGGGAAAGCTCCTACAATGAGCAGTTCTTC
TRBD1	TRBV9	NA	TRBJ1-5	CASSGTASNQPQHF	TGTGCCAGTTCCGGGACAGCGAGCAATCAGCCCCAGCATTTT
TRBD2	TRBV9	NA	TRBJ2-1	CASSVGAGGHQQFF	TGTGCCAGCAGCGTAGGGGCGGGGGGCCACCAGCAGTTCTTC
TRBD1	TRBV5-1	NA	TRBJ2-7	CASSLSGGGYEQYF	TGCGCCAGCAGTTTGTCAGGGGGCGGGTACGAGCAGTACTTC
NA	TRBV7-9	NA	TRBJ2-7	CASSPKQVPPQSYEQYF	TGTGCCAGCAGCCCCAAGCAAGTCCCACCTCAATCATACGAGCAGTACTTC
TRBD1	TRBV6-5	NA	TRBJ2-3	CASTRTGGRDTQYF	TGTGCCAGCACTAGGACAGGGGGCAGAGATACGCAGTATTTT